The next 26 T cell receptor beta chains were all read from a single sample in a study of T cells in localized non-small cell lung cancer (TCRdb year 2020). Library creation used the immunoSEQ multiplex PCR assay. This is the immuneACCESS table as TCRdb keeps it, with only in-frame sequences that have V and J called. A part of the clones is gone; compared with another copy, unresolved V genes explain less than half, and the rest is unexplained. The sample table contains approximately 4,500 clones; only one count was recorded for under 25% of them. 5.2% of the sample belongs to the ten largest clones. The sample consisted of lung tumor tissue, taken before any cancer treatment. The receptors stem from a female donor aged 60 or older with stage I lung adenocarcinoma.

V is TRBV19 and J is TRBJ2-1; D not certain. V lost 5 bases and J 6 bases, leaving 8 bases between the germline ends. In germline, CDR1 is LNHDA, CDR2 SQIVND (reference sequence). The CDR3 extends over 12 amino acids. CDR3 coding DNA: TGTGCCAGTAGTCGGCGAAGCAATGAGCAGTTCTTC. Its protein is CASSRRSNEQFF.

This clone appeared a few times. J is TRBJ2-2 and V is TRBV1; the DNA was not compared with TRBD2, the D call given in the table. TRBV1 is labeled a pseudogene. The CDR3 extends over 17 amino acids. CDR3 coding DNA: TGCGCCAGCAGCCAAGATCGCAGCGGGAGTGTAACCGGGGAGCTGTTTTTT. This encodes CASSQDRSGSVTGELFF.

By share of the sample, this clone is medium-sized. The rearrangement links TRBV30 to TRBJ1-1; D perhaps matches TRBD1 (5 bases). V lost 2 bases and J 1 base, leaving 11 bases between the germline ends. CDR3 length equals 14 residues. Per the germline V gene, CDR1 is GTSNPN and CDR2 is SVGIG (reference sequence). CDR3 residues: CAWSWGPSNTEAFF. The CDR3 DNA reads TGTGCCTGGAGTTGGGGACCCTCGAACACTGAAGCTTTCTTT.

By frequency in the sample, this clone is medium-sized (0.01 to 0.1%). V gene TRBV9 combines with J gene TRBJ1-1; 8 nucleotides agree with TRBD1. This CDR3 region has 15 residues. J was trimmed by 7 bases and V by 4 bases; bases with no gene match: 12. CDR1 is SGDLS and CDR2 is YYNGEE in the germline V gene. DNA for the CDR3: TGTGCCAGCAGCCCCCAGGGCCAGGGGGCGGATGAAGCTTTCTTT. Residues: CASSPQGQGADEAFF.

J is TRBJ2-1 and V is TRBV9; D may be TRBD2 (5 bases). CDR1 is SGDLS and CDR2 is YYNGEE in the germline V gene. The CDR3 is made up of 15 amino acids. Trimming shortened V by 4 bases and J by 9 bases, and 20 bases separated the two germline ends. CDR3 in amino acids: CASSSTPLADLEQFF. The CDR3 DNA reads as TGTGCCAGCAGCTCCACGCCCCTAGCAGACCTTGAGCAGTTCTTC.

This clone was found once. V gene TRBV30 combines with J gene TRBJ1-2, with TRBD1 identical over 9 bases. J gave up 8 bases and V 0 bases, and 13 bases lay outside the gene matches. CDR1 and CDR2 from the germline V gene are GTSNPN and SVGIG (reference sequence). CDR3 length: 16 amino acids. The CDR3 protein is CAWSVRAGQGDGGYTF. CDR3 nucleotide sequence: TGTGCCTGGAGTGTACGGGCGGGACAGGGAGACGGCGGCTACACCTTC.

As concerns this clone: This sample includes further DNA sequences coding for the same CDR3. The chain recombines TRBV6-8 with TRBJ2-5, with 7 bases matching TRBD2. The germline CDR1 and CDR2 sequences are MNHGY and SAAAGT. The CDR3 consists of 13 residues. With 2 bases clipped from V and 5 bases from J, the junction kept 2 bases outside the gene matches. CDR3 loop: CASSYGGGETQYF. In DNA form, the CDR3 reads TGTGCCAGCAGTTACGGGGGAGGGGAGACCCAGTACTTC.

This clone was detected a few times. The chain uses TRBV6-8 and TRBJ1-1, with 7 positions matching TRBD1. This CDR3 has 14 residues. The V and J ends lost 7 bases and 4 bases, in that order; junction bases with no gene match: 9. Germline V gene sequence: CDR1 MNHGY, CDR2 SAAAGT. The CDR3 protein is CASTPRQGITEAFF. For the CDR3, the DNA is TGTGCCAGCACCCCGAGACAGGGAATCACTGAAGCTTTCTTT.

The V gene is TRBV6-8, the J gene TRBJ1-2; D is unclear. The germline CDR1 and CDR2 sequences are MNHGY and SAAAGT. V lost 8 bases and J lost 3, with 16 bases in between. This CDR3 comprises 14 residues. This CDR3 reads CASLSTAAHYGYTF. In nucleotides, the CDR3 is TGTGCCAGCCTTTCTACAGCGGCCCACTATGGCTACACCTTC.

The CDR3 bases are TGTGCTAGTGTACCGGGACAGGGCTACAATGAGCAGTTCTTC. It is translated as CASVPGQGYNEQFF. This chain links TRBV12-5 with TRBJ2-1; TRBD1 matches at 9 bases. V lost 7 bases to trimming and J lost 3 bases; unmatched junction nucleotides: 4. This CDR3 region has 14 residues. CDR1 and CDR2 from the germline V gene are LGHNT and FRNRAP.

The table lists this clone with a few counts. V usage is TRBV18 and J usage is TRBJ2-6, with no clear D. Trimming removed 3 bases at V and 0 bases at J, with 6 bases between. This CDR3 is built from 15 residues. Germline-derived CDR1 and CDR2 are KGHSH and LQKENI. The DNA of the CDR3 is TGTGCCAGCTCACCGGGATTCTCTGGGGCCAACGTCCTGACTTTC. Amino acid sequence: CASSPGFSGANVLTF.

There are many counts of this clone. This chain's CDR3 is CASSSAANEQYF. The CDR3 bases are TGTGCCAGCAGCTCGGCAGCGAACGAGCAGTACTTC. V gene TRBV9 combines with J gene TRBJ2-7, with D unresolved. Germline V gene data show CDR1 as SGDLS and CDR2 as YYNGEE. Deletions cut 4 bases from V and 5 bases from J, with 10 bases between. This CDR3 region has 12 residues.

The V gene is TRBV19, the J gene TRBJ2-1, with 7 bases fitting TRBD2. V shed 7 bases and J 1 base; nucleotides not matched to a gene: 10. Germline assignment: CDR1 LNHDA and CDR2 SQIVND (reference sequence). The CDR3 sequence is 16 residues long. CDR3 loop: CASNRAAGVSYNEQFF. CDR3 bases: TGTGCCAGTAATCGGGCGGCGGGAGTATCCTACAATGAGCAGTTCTTC. Drawing the rest from reference TRBV19 and TRBJ2-1, the complete variable domain is DGGITQSPKYLFRKEGQNVTLSCEQNLNHDAMYWYRQDPGQGLRLIYYSQIVNDFQKGDIAEGYSVSREKKESFPLTVTSAQKNPTAFYLCASNRAAGVSYNEQFFGPGTRLTVL.

This chain uses TRBV2 with TRBJ1-1; D is undetermined. Germline assignment: CDR1 SNHLY and CDR2 FYNNEI. Between the trimmed V and J ends, which lost 2 bases and 1 base, there was a span of 8 bases. CDR3 length: 14 amino acids. This CDR3 is CASSERRTNTEAFF. DNA for the CDR3: TGTGCCAGCAGTGAACGGCGGACGAACACTGAAGCTTTCTTT.

A few counts support this clone. The CDR3 is CASSSPLAGGPLETQYF. CDR3 coding DNA: TGTGCCAGCAGCTCACCGTTGGCGGGGGGGCCGTTAGAGACCCAGTACTTC. The chain joins TRBV11-3 to TRBJ2-5; 9 bases line up with TRBD2. V shed 4 bases and J 4 bases; nucleotides not matched to a gene: 13. Germline V gene lookup returns CDR1 SGHNT and CDR2 YENEEA. The CDR3 contains 17 residues.

This clone was observed a handful of times. Mismatch with germline at one junction end may stem from a read error. V gene TRBV6-8 combines with J gene TRBJ2-5; 11 bases map to TRBD1. From germline, CDR1 is MNHGY and CDR2 SAAAGT. The CDR3 has 15 amino acids. CDR3 in DNA: TGTGCCATCAGTGACTACGGGACAGGGGGAGAGACCCAGTACTTC. Translating it yields CAISDYGTGGETQYF.

The J gene is TRBJ2-3, the V gene TRBV7-7; unclear D gene. V was cut by 4 bases and J by 2 bases, with 22 bases left in between. The germline V gene encodes CDR1 SSHAT and CDR2 FNYEAQ (reference sequence). The CDR3 totals 18 residues. The CDR3 here is CASSSMARAPLYTDTQYF. The CDR3 DNA is TGTGCCAGCAGCTCTATGGCCCGGGCGCCTCTTTACACAGATACGCAGTATTTT.

This clone was counted only a few times. This chain links TRBV11-3 with TRBJ2-2; D call uncertain. The CDR3 spans 14 residues. Germline V CDR1 and CDR2: SGHNT, YENEEA. The V end was cut by 5 bases, the J end by 3 bases, with 10 bases between. CDR3 amino acids: CASSPLNHTGELFF. In DNA, the CDR3 is TGTGCCAGCAGCCCCCTAAACCACACCGGGGAGCTGTTTTTT.

This clone has a count of ten or more. This sequence joins TRBV11-3 and TRBJ1-2; 7 bases align to TRBD1. The CDR3 extends over 17 amino acids. Germline V gene lookup returns CDR1 SGHNT and CDR2 YENEEA. Trimming cost V 3 bases and J 3 bases; bases outside gene matches: 13. CDR3 bases: TGTGCCAGCAGCTTGGCTCCTGGAGGTGACAGGGACTATGGCTACACCTTC. Its translation is CASSLAPGGDRDYGYTF. Filled out from reference TRBV11-3 and TRBJ1-2, the complete variable domain reads EAGVVQSPRYKIIEKKQPVAFWCNPISGHNTLYWYLQNLGQGPELLIRYENEEAVDDSQLPKDRFSAERLKGVDSTLKIQPAELGDSAVYLCASSLAPGGDRDYGYTFGSGTRLTVV.

The V gene is TRBV7-6, the J gene TRBJ2-1; possibly TRBD2 for D (6 bases). The length of the CDR3 is 14 residues. V shed 10 bases and J shed 2 bases, with 15 bases lying between them. Germline V CDR1 and CDR2: SGHVS, FNYEAQ. The CDR3, as DNA: TGTGCCAACAGTGAGGGAGGAGCCTACAATGAGCAGTTCTTC. Its translation: CANSEGGAYNEQFF.

The chain uses TRBV5-1 and TRBJ2-7; TRBD1 matches at 8 bases. Trimming removed 0 bases from V and 3 bases from J; junction bases left unmatched: 26. Germline V CDR1 and CDR2: SGHRS, YFSETQ. The CDR3 is 22 amino acids. The chain's CDR3 is CASSLGGLYWTGQKTLNYEQYF. The CDR3 DNA reads TGCGCCAGCAGCTTGGGCGGTTTGTATTGGACAGGGCAAAAAACCCTAAACTACGAGCAGTACTTC.

This clone has a handful of counts. The gene calls are TRBV19 and TRBJ1-1; a weak D match, TRBD1 (6 bases). Germline CDR1 and CDR2: LNHDA and SQIVND (reference sequence). The ends were cut back, 6 bases at V and 0 bases at J, with 8 bases in the middle. This CDR3 comprises 13 residues. The CDR3 here is CASRTGMNTEAFF. CDR3 DNA: TGTGCCAGTAGAACAGGGATGAACACTGAAGCTTTCTTT.

This chain connects TRBV19 to TRBJ2-1; 14 positions agree with TRBD2. CDR3 length: 15 residues. Germline lookup yields CDR1 LNHDA and CDR2 SQIVND (reference sequence). J was trimmed by 6 bases and V by 7 bases; bases with no gene match: 5. CDR3 sequence reads: CASTTTSGRANEQFF. The DNA for the CDR3 is TGTGCCAGTACCACGACTAGCGGGAGGGCCAATGAGCAGTTCTTC.

The chain links TRBV5-1 to TRBJ2-5, with D hard to call. Trimming cost V 0 bases and J 3 bases, with 15 bases left between them. Germline V gene lookup returns CDR1 SGHRS and CDR2 YFSETQ. This CDR3 contains 16 residues. The CDR3 bases are TGCGCCAGCAGCTTGGTGTCGGGCTCTCGAAAAGAGACCCAGTACTTC. This codes for CASSLVSGSRKETQYF.

This clone is categorized as medium-sized. The chain has TRBV10-3 and TRBJ2-1; D gene unclear. V was trimmed by 0 bases and J by 9 bases, leaving 12 bases between them. CDR3 length: 14 residues. Germline CDR1 ENHRY, CDR2 SYGVKD. CDR3 residues: CAISESFEAGEQFF. In DNA, the CDR3 is TGTGCCATCAGTGAGTCATTTGAGGCTGGTGAGCAGTTCTTC.

This clone was picked up a small number of times. This rearrangement joins TRBV18 to TRBJ1-3; TRBD1 might be the D (6 bases). The CDR3 contains 14 residues. Germline CDR1 reads KGHSH; CDR2 reads LQKENI. Deletions cut 4 bases from V and 2 bases from J, with 9 bases between. The CDR3 region has the DNA TGTGCCAGCTCACAACAGGGAGCTGGAAACACCATATATTTT. It is translated as CASSQQGAGNTIYF.